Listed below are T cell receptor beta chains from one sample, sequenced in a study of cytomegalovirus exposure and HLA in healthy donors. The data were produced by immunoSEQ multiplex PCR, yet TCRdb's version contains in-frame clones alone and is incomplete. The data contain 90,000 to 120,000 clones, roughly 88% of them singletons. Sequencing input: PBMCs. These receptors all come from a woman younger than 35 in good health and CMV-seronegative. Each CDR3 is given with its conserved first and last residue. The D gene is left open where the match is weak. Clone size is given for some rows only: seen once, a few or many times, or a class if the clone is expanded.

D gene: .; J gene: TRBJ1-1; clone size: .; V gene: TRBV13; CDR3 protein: CASSLGLIAEAFF; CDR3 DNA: TGTGCCAGCAGCTTAGGCCTTATCGCTGAAGCTTTCTTT
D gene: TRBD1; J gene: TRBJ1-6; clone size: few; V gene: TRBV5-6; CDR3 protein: CASSSSDRVGSPLHF; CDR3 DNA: TGTGCCAGCAGCTCGAGCGACAGGGTTGGTTCACCCCTCCACTTT
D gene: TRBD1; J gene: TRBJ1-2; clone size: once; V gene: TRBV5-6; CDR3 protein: CASSWGDSYYGYTF; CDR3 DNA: TGTGCCAGCAGCTGGGGGGACAGTTACTATGGCTACACCTTC
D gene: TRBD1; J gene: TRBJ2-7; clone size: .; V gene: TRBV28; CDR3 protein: CASSIQGYEQYF; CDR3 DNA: TGTGCCAGCAGTATACAGGGGTACGAGCAGTACTTC
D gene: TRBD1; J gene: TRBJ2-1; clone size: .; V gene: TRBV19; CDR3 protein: CASSMGTGGYNEQFF; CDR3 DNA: TGTGCCAGTAGTATGGGGACAGGGGGCTACAATGAGCAGTTCTTC
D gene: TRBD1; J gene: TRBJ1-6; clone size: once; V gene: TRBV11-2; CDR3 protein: CASSAGQGGSPLHF; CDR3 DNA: TGTGCCAGCAGCGCGGGACAGGGGGGATCACCCCTCCACTTT
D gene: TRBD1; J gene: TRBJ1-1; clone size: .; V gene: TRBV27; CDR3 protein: CASSSTGSTFF; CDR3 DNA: TGTGCCAGCAGCTCGACAGGGAGTACTTTCTTT
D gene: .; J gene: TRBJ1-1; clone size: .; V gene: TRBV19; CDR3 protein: CASLDRREILNTEAFF; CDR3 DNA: TGTGCCAGCTTAGATCGGAGGGAGATACTTAACACTGAAGCTTTCTTT
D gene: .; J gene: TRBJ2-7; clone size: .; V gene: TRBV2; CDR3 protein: CASSGRSYEQYF; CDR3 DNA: TGTGCCAGCAGTGGGAGATCCTACGAGCAGTACTTC
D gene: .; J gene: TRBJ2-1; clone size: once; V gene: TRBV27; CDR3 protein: CASWGPHEQFF; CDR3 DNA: TGTGCCTCATGGGGCCCCCATGAGCAGTTCTTC
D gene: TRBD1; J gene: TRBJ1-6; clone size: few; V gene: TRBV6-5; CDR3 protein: CASSEGQGNSPLHF; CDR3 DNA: TGTGCCAGCAGTGAGGGACAGGGGAATTCACCCCTCCACTTT
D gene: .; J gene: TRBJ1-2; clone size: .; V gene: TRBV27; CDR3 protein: CASYGYYGYTF; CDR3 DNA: TGTGCCAGCTACGGGTACTATGGCTACACCTTC
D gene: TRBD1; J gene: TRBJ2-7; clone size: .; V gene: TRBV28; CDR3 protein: CASSPRDRSHYEQYF; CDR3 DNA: TGTGCCAGCAGCCCCCGGGACAGGAGCCACTACGAGCAGTACTTC
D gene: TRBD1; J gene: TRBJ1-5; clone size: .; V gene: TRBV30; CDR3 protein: CAWSVRKGQGIWGNQPQHF; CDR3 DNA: TGTGCCTGGAGTGTACGCAAGGGACAGGGGATTTGGGGCAATCAGCCCCAGCATTTT
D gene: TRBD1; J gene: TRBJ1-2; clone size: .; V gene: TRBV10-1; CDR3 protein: CAVRQGTYGYTF; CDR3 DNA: TGCGCCGTGAGACAGGGAACCTATGGCTACACCTTC
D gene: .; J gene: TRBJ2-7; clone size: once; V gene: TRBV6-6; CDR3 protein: CASSNSSPQTYEQYF; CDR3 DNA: TGTGCCAGCAGTAACAGCAGTCCTCAAACCTACGAGCAGTACTTC
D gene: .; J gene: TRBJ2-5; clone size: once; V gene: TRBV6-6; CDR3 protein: CASSFYRVETQYF; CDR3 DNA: TGTGCCAGCAGCTTTTACAGGGTCGAGACCCAGTACTTC
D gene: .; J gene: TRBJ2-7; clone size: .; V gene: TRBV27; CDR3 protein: CASSAGLAQYF; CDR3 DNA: TGTGCCAGCAGTGCAGGGTTGGCGCAGTACTTC
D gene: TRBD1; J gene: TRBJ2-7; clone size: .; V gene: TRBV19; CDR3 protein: CASSIVLISDRAPSYEQYF; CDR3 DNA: TGTGCCAGTAGTATAGTTTTGATTTCGGACAGGGCCCCCTCCTACGAGCAGTACTTC
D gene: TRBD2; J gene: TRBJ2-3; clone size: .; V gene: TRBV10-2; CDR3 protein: CASHGGGARADTQYF; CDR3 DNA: TGCGCCAGCCACGGCGGGGGGGCGAGGGCAGATACGCAGTATTTT
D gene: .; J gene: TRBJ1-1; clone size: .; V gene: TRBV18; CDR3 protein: CASSPDGEVYSTEAFF; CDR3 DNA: TGTGCCAGCTCCCCTGACGGGGAGGTTTATAGCACTGAAGCTTTCTTT
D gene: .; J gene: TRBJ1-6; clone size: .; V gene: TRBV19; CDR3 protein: CASSNPGFASPLHF; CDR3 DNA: TGTGCCAGTAGTAACCCGGGATTTGCCTCACCCCTCCACTTT
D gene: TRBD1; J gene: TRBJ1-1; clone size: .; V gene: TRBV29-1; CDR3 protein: CSVGGQGTWEAFF; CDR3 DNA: TGCAGCGTGGGGGGACAGGGGACCTGGGAAGCTTTCTTT
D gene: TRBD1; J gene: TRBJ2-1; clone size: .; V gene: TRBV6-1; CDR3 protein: CASSARTGVPISDNEQFF; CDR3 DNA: TGTGCCAGCAGTGCCCGGACAGGGGTTCCGATATCCGACAATGAGCAGTTCTTC
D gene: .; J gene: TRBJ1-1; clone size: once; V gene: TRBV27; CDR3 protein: CASSLSGAVNTEAFF; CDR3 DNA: TGTGCCAGCAGTTTATCGGGGGCGGTGAACACTGAAGCTTTCTTT
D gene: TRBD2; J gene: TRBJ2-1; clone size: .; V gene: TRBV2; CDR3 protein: CASTGLATLNEQFF; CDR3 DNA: TGTGCCAGCACCGGACTAGCGACCCTCAATGAGCAGTTCTTC
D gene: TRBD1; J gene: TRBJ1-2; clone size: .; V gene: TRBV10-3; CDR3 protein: CAIYRDRAYGYTF; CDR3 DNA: TGTGCCATTTATCGGGACAGGGCGTATGGCTACACCTTC
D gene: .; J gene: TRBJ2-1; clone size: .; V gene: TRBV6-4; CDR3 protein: CASSEGGGGYNEQFF; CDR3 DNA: TGTGCCAGCAGTGAAGGTGGGGGAGGCTACAATGAGCAGTTCTTC
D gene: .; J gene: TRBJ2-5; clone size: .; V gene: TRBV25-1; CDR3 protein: CASSAQTDKETQYF; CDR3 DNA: TGTGCCAGCAGTGCACAGACAGACAAAGAGACCCAGTACTTC
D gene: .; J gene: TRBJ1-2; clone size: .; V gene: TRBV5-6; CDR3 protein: CASSIRDTTRHGYTF; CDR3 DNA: TGTGCCAGCAGCATCCGGGACACGACACGGCATGGCTACACCTTC
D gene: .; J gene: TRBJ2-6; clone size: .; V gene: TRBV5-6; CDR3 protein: CASSFYFVSPAGANVLTF; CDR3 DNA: TGTGCCAGCAGCTTTTATTTCGTGTCTCCCGCTGGGGCCAACGTCCTGACTTTC
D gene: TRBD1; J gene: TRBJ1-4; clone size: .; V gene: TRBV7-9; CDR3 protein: CASSLEGGANEKLFF; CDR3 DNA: TGTGCCAGCAGCTTAGAAGGGGGCGCTAATGAAAAACTGTTTTTT
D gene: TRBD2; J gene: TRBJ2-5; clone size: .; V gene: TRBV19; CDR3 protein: CASSITREVETQYF; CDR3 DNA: TGTGCCAGTAGTATCACCCGGGAGGTGGAGACCCAGTACTTC
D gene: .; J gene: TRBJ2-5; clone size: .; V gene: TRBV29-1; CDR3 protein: CSVEDSLIVQETQYF; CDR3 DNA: TGCAGCGTTGAAGATTCATTGATAGTACAAGAGACCCAGTACTTC
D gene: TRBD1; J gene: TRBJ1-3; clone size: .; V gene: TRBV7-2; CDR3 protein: CASSARDSSGNTIYF; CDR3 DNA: TGTGCCAGCAGCGCGAGGGACAGCTCTGGAAACACCATATATTTT
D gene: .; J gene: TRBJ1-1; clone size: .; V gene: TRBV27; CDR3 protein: CASSFRGEYTEAFF; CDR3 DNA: TGTGCCAGCAGTTTCAGGGGCGAATACACTGAAGCTTTCTTT
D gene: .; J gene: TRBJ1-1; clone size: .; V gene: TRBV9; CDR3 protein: CASSVSTSNTEAFF; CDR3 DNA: TGTGCCAGCAGCGTCAGTACATCGAACACTGAAGCTTTCTTT
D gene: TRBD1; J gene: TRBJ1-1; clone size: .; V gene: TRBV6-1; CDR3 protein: CASRDRASEAFF; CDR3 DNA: TGTGCCAGCAGAGACAGGGCTTCTGAAGCTTTCTTT
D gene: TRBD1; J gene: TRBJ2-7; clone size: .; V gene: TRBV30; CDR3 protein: CACTTTNRDRGHEQYF; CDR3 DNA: TGTGCCTGTACTACTACAAATCGGGACAGGGGGCACGAGCAGTACTTC
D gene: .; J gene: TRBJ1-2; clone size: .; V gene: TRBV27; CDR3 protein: CASGHAGETYGYTF; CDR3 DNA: TGTGCCAGCGGTCACGCAGGGGAGACCTATGGCTACACCTTC
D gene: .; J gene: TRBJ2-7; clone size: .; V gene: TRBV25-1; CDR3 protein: CASSDQGGRGAYEQYF; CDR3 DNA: TGTGCCAGCAGTGATCAGGGAGGTCGCGGGGCCTACGAGCAGTACTTC
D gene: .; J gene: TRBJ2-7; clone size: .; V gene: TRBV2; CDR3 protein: CASSGARYEQYF; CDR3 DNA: TGTGCCAGCAGTGGGGCCCGGTACGAGCAGTACTTC
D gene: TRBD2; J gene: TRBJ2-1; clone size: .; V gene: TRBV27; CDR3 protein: CASTAGTRTDEQFF; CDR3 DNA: TGTGCCAGCACAGCCGGGACTAGGACTGATGAGCAGTTCTTC
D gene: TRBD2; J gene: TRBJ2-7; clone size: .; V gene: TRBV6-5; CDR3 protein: CASSQRGTSYEQYF; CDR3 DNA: TGTGCCAGCAGTCAGCGGGGGACCTCCTACGAGCAGTACTTC
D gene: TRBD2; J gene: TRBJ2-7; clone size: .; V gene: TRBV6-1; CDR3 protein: CASSDSGGGGRAYEQYF; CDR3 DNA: TGTGCCAGCAGTGATTCTGGAGGTGGAGGGAGGGCCTACGAGCAGTACTTC
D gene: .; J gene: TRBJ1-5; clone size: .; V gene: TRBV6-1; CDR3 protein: CASSAGGNQPQHF; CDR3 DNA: TGTGCCAGCAGTGCAGGGGGCAATCAGCCCCAGCATTTT